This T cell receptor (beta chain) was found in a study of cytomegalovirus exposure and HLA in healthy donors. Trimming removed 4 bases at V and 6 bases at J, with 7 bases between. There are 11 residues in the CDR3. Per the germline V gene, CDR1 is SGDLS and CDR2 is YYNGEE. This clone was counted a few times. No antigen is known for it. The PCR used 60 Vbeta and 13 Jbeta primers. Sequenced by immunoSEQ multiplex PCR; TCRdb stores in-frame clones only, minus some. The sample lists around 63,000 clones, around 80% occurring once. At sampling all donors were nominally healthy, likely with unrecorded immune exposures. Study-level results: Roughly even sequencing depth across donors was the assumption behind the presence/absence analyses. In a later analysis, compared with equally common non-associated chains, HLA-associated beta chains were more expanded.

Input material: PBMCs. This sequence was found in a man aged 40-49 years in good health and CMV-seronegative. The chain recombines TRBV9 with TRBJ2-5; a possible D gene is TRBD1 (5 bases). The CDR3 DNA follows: TGTGCCAGCAGCATGGGGCAGACCCAGTACTTC. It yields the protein CASSMGQTQYF.